This TCR beta chain was documented in a study of regulatory T cells in long-lasting Graves disease. The table lists this clonotype with many counts. Its antigen is as yet unknown. Specified time point: newly diagnosed GD, antithyroid drugs for less than 3 months. RNA extracted from PBMCs served as the sequencing template. Guidelines of the American Thyroid Association were used to diagnose Graves' disease. HTBI primers from iRepertoire and Arm-PCR of CDR3 regions yielded the TCR beta libraries. Per the original data handling: Identification of gene segments yielded 60 or so TRBV and 12 to 15 TRBJ across samples. TCRdb reprocessed the multiplex PCR reads with MiXCR, giving one entry per CDR3 protein. The V and J calls and clone size come from TCRdb's table, not from the authors' own analysis. The sample gives about 420,000 distinct CDR3 sequences, 15% to 20% of which show up once; around 23% is in the top ten.

Whole-study results and caveats: Persistent patients shared 2,741 public clonotypes among themselves. Newly diagnosed patients shared fewer, at more than 850.

The trim removed 4 bases at V and 4 bases at J, leaving 6 bases unmatched. The CDR3 totals 14 residues. Germline lookup yields CDR1 LGHDT and CDR2 YNNKEL (reference sequence). The same specimen was also included in a second study, on T cells in Graves' hyperthyroidism and ophthalmopathy. That paper notes: An initial round of RT-PCR targeting the TCR CDR3 relied on the HTBI primer set.

J is TRBJ2-5 and V is TRBV3-1; TRBD2 agrees at 7 bases. The TCR comes from a young woman with Graves disease. Source: peripheral blood mononuclear cells (PBMCs), taken at new diagnosis, from a patient treated with antithyroid drugs. The CDR3 here is CASSRRTRRETQYF. CDR3 sequence (DNA): TGTGCCAGCAGCCGGCGGACTAGAAGAGAGACCCAGTACTTC.